One sample yielded the 2 T cell receptor beta chains listed below, sequenced in a study of blood T cell repertoires in COVID-19. TCRdb's table, derived via immunoSEQ multiplex PCR, lists solely in-frame clones and lacks some. The profile shows around 260,000 clones, 84% of them singletons. The specimen was PBMCs or T cells enriched from blood (not recorded which). The receptor source for this set is a man aged 30-40 years with acute COVID-19.

The chain couples TRBV9 to TRBJ2-2; 16 bases map to TRBD2. The germline V gene encodes CDR1 SGDLS and CDR2 YYNGEE. The CDR3 totals 19 residues. The V and J ends lost 2 bases and 4 bases, in that order; junction bases with no gene match: 8. CDR3 nucleotides: TGTGCCAGCAGCGTTATAGCGGGACTAGCGGGGGGGCGCACCGGGGAGCTGTTTTTT. Its translation is CASSVIAGLAGGRTGELFF.

The chain uses TRBV2 and TRBJ1-2; 11 nucleotides line up with TRBD1. Germline lookup yields CDR1 SNHLY and CDR2 FYNNEI. The trim removed 2 bases at V and 8 bases at J, leaving 7 bases unmatched. The CDR3 totals 15 residues. Written as DNA, the CDR3 is TGTGCCAGCAGTGAATGGACAGGGGGCTCGGGGGGCTACACCTTC. Protein product: CASSEWTGGSGGYTF.